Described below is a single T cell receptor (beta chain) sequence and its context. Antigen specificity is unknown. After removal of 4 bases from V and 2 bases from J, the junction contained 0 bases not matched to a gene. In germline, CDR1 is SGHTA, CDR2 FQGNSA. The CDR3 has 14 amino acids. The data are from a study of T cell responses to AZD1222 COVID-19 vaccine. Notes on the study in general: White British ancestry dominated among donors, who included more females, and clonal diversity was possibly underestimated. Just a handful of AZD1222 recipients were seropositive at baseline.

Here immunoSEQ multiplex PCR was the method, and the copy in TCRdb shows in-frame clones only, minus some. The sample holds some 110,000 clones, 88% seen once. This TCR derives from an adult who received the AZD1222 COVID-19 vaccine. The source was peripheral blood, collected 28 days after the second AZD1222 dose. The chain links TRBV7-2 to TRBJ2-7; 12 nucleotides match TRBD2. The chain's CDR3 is CASSSSGGAYEQYF. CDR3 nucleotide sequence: TGTGCCAGCAGCTCTAGCGGGGGGGCCTACGAGCAGTACTTC.